This record covers a single T cell receptor beta chain. The data are from a study of blood T cell repertoires in COVID-19. Germline loops: CDR1 SNHLY, CDR2 FYNNEI. V was pared by 7 bases and J by 5 bases, with 12 bases between. There are 13 residues in the CDR3. TCRdb keeps only in-frame clones here, not all; method: immunoSEQ multiplex PCR. The table records 100,000 to 130,000 clones, 84% of them present only once. This chain connects TRBV2 to TRBJ1-5; D remains ambiguous. Sample: peripheral blood. The clonotype originates from a human donor in a cohort sampled during active COVID-19. The CDR3 sequence: CASKTQVYQPQHF. In DNA, the CDR3 is TGTGCCAGCAAAACGCAGGTTTATCAGCCCCAGCATTTT.